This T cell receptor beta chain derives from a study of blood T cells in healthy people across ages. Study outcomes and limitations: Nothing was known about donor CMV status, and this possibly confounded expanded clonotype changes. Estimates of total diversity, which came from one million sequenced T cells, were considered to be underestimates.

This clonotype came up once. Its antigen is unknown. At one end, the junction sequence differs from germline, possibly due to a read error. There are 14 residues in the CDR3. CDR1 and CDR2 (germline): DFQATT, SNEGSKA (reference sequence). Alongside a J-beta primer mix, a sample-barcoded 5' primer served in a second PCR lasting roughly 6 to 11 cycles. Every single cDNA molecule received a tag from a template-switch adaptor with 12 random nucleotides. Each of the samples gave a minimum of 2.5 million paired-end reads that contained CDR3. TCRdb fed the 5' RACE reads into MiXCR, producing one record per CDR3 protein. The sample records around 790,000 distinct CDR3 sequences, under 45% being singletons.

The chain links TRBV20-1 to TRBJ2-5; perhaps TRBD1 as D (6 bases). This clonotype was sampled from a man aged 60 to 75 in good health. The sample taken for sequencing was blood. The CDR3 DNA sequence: TGCAGTGCTAGAGATCTAGGCAGGGGAGAGCCCCAGTACTTC. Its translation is CSARDLGRGEPQYF.